This T cell receptor beta chain was sequenced for a study of monozygotic twins with inflammatory bowel disease. Germline V gives CDR1 SGHVS, CDR2 FQNEAQ. The CDR3 is 13 residues long. Starting material for each TCR library was roughly 3,300 ng of total RNA. TCRdb reanalyzed the 5' RACE reads and collapses them to one entry per CDR3 protein, without DNA. This sample's table reports about 350,000 distinct CDR3 sequences. Material for sequencing was blood. The sequence was collected from a human donor with ulcerative colitis or Crohn's disease, or a healthy co-twin of an affected twin (not recorded which). The chain employs TRBV7-8 and TRBJ2-2. This CDR3 reads CASSGHAGGELFF. Looking up the rest from reference TRBV7-8 and TRBJ2-2 gives the full variable domain: GAGVSQSPRYKVAKRGQDVALRCDPISGHVSLFWYQQALGQGPEFLTYFQNEAQLDKSGLPSDRFFAERPEGSVSTLKIQRTQQEDSAVYLCASSGHAGGELFFGEGSRLTVL.